A selection of T cell receptor beta chains follows, all from one sample in a study of technical replicates of blood from a few donors. Produced via immunoSEQ multiplex PCR; TCRdb's table is partial and in-frame only. The sample records approximately 79,000 clones, 85% to 95% being singletons. Sequenced input: T cells isolated from PBMCs. The receptors derive from a human donor in good health. CDR3s include the opening cysteine and the closing phenylalanine or tryptophan. Each record gives: clone size, D gene, V gene, CDR3 protein. The D gene is left open where the match is weak. The size of a clone is reported for some rows only, either as once, few or many, or as a class for expanded clones.

clone_size: NA; d_call: NA; v_call: TRBV10-3; cdr3_aa: CAITDQGGGNTIYF
clone_size: NA; d_call: NA; v_call: TRBV6-5; cdr3_aa: CASSYEGNQPQHF
clone_size: NA; d_call: TRBD1; v_call: TRBV5-1; cdr3_aa: CASSLGQGAFAEAFF
clone_size: NA; d_call: NA; v_call: TRBV27; cdr3_aa: CASSLGGTITEAFF
clone_size: NA; d_call: NA; v_call: TRBV7-2; cdr3_aa: CASSLAYGRNYEQYF
clone_size: NA; d_call: NA; v_call: TRBV27; cdr3_aa: CASSLLGSREQFF
clone_size: NA; d_call: NA; v_call: TRBV30; cdr3_aa: CAWSRLTYTGELFF
clone_size: NA; d_call: TRBD1; v_call: TRBV29-1; cdr3_aa: CSVWDRENEQYF
clone_size: NA; d_call: NA; v_call: TRBV25-1; cdr3_aa: CASTQGLGTEAFF
clone_size: NA; d_call: TRBD1; v_call: TRBV7-9; cdr3_aa: CASSTGQREAFF
clone_size: NA; d_call: NA; v_call: TRBV9; cdr3_aa: CASSGQESYGYTF
clone_size: NA; d_call: TRBD2; v_call: TRBV4-1; cdr3_aa: CASSQELSAGVSWEQFF
clone_size: few; d_call: NA; v_call: TRBV5-1; cdr3_aa: CASRDSSYEQYF
clone_size: once; d_call: NA; v_call: TRBV28; cdr3_aa: CASLRQDYYGYTF
clone_size: NA; d_call: TRBD1; v_call: TRBV18; cdr3_aa: CASSVQQGAKVEAFF
clone_size: NA; d_call: NA; v_call: TRBV30; cdr3_aa: CAWSVTLTHDEQYF
clone_size: NA; d_call: NA; v_call: TRBV7-9; cdr3_aa: CASSLERMNTGELFF
clone_size: NA; d_call: NA; v_call: TRBV9; cdr3_aa: CALPGPGQYEQYF
clone_size: NA; d_call: NA; v_call: TRBV9; cdr3_aa: CASSAGPQGRTNTEAFF
clone_size: NA; d_call: TRBD1; v_call: TRBV7-6; cdr3_aa: CASSAVAGGLYEQYF
clone_size: NA; d_call: NA; v_call: TRBV27; cdr3_aa: CASRPDRVVYGYTF
clone_size: NA; d_call: NA; v_call: TRBV7-9; cdr3_aa: CASSLIRAGEAFF
clone_size: NA; d_call: NA; v_call: TRBV30; cdr3_aa: CALGQLDILYGYTF
clone_size: NA; d_call: TRBD2; v_call: TRBV5-1; cdr3_aa: CASSLTSGYEQYF
clone_size: NA; d_call: NA; v_call: TRBV11-2; cdr3_aa: CASSLDGDFNYGYTF
clone_size: few; d_call: NA; v_call: TRBV2; cdr3_aa: CASSGEVGTEAFF
clone_size: few; d_call: NA; v_call: TRBV6-5; cdr3_aa: CASSYSGPYGYTF
clone_size: NA; d_call: NA; v_call: TRBV10-1; cdr3_aa: CASSESSASYGYTF
clone_size: NA; d_call: TRBD1; v_call: TRBV10-3; cdr3_aa: CAIRTGEGNTEAFF
clone_size: NA; d_call: NA; v_call: TRBV27; cdr3_aa: CASSYSRNEQFF
clone_size: few; d_call: TRBD1; v_call: TRBV9; cdr3_aa: CASSVTGTGYEAFF
clone_size: NA; d_call: NA; v_call: TRBV6-1; cdr3_aa: CASSEPGDDFQPQHF
clone_size: NA; d_call: TRBD1; v_call: TRBV6-6; cdr3_aa: CASRLQGADGANVLTF
clone_size: once; d_call: TRBD1; v_call: TRBV28; cdr3_aa: CASSFGQGAYNEQFF
clone_size: NA; d_call: NA; v_call: TRBV7-9; cdr3_aa: CASSTVLGAVGFYEQYF
clone_size: NA; d_call: TRBD2; v_call: TRBV11-3; cdr3_aa: CASSLALVAGEEQFF
clone_size: NA; d_call: NA; v_call: TRBV18; cdr3_aa: CASSPPTENYGYTF
clone_size: NA; d_call: NA; v_call: TRBV2; cdr3_aa: CASTGHPRGYTF
clone_size: NA; d_call: TRBD2; v_call: TRBV7-3; cdr3_aa: CASSSHGLAEGYNEQFF
clone_size: NA; d_call: TRBD1; v_call: TRBV7-9; cdr3_aa: CASSLTGGAETQYF
clone_size: NA; d_call: NA; v_call: TRBV7-9; cdr3_aa: CASSSRSLGYEQYF
clone_size: NA; d_call: TRBD1; v_call: TRBV4-1; cdr3_aa: CASSQAQGASQPQHF
clone_size: NA; d_call: TRBD1; v_call: TRBV6-1; cdr3_aa: CASSEGSRTGVMRTNEKLFF
clone_size: NA; d_call: TRBD2; v_call: TRBV6-6; cdr3_aa: CASSADGGGQETQYF
clone_size: NA; d_call: TRBD2; v_call: TRBV28; cdr3_aa: CASSSTSGVTYEQYF
clone_size: few; d_call: NA; v_call: TRBV27; cdr3_aa: CASSLTGYGQFF
clone_size: NA; d_call: NA; v_call: TRBV7-9; cdr3_aa: CATITETFSGELFF
clone_size: once; d_call: NA; v_call: TRBV7-2; cdr3_aa: CASSWALSGANVLTF
clone_size: NA; d_call: NA; v_call: TRBV28; cdr3_aa: CALAPGARNEQFF
clone_size: NA; d_call: TRBD1; v_call: TRBV30; cdr3_aa: CAWGADRGAPQHF
clone_size: NA; d_call: NA; v_call: TRBV11-3; cdr3_aa: CASSPGAWDTEAFF
clone_size: NA; d_call: TRBD2; v_call: TRBV11-3; cdr3_aa: CASSNGLAGGSGELFF
clone_size: NA; d_call: TRBD2; v_call: TRBV15; cdr3_aa: CATSIEGRREGNGELFF
clone_size: NA; d_call: NA; v_call: TRBV10-3; cdr3_aa: CAISSKSDGELFF
clone_size: NA; d_call: TRBD1; v_call: TRBV5-1; cdr3_aa: CASSLAGGSGTDTQYF
clone_size: NA; d_call: NA; v_call: TRBV5-1; cdr3_aa: CASSSVGGTGTEAFF
clone_size: NA; d_call: TRBD1; v_call: TRBV27; cdr3_aa: CASGTGPNTEAFF
clone_size: NA; d_call: TRBD2; v_call: TRBV7-3; cdr3_aa: CASSTSGIADTQYF
clone_size: once; d_call: TRBD2; v_call: TRBV5-6; cdr3_aa: CASSATSDSRREQYF
clone_size: NA; d_call: NA; v_call: TRBV11-3; cdr3_aa: CASSLVAGSSYEQYF